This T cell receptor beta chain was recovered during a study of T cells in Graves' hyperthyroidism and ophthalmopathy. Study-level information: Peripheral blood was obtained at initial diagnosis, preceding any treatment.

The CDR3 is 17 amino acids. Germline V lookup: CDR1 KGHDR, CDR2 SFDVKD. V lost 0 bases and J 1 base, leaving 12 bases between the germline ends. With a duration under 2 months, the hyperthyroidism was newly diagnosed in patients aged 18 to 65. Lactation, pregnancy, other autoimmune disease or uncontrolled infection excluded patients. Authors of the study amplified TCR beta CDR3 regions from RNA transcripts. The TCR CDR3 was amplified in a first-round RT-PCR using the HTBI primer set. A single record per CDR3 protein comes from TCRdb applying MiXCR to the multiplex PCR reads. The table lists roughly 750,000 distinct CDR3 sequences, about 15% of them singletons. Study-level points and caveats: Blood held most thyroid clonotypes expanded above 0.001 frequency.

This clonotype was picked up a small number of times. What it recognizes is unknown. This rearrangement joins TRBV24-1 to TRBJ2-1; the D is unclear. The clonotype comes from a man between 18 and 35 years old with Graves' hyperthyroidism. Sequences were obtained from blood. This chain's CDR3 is CATSDLGPVGSYNEQFF. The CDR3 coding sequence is TGTGCCACCAGTGATTTGGGACCCGTCGGGTCCTACAATGAGCAGTTCTTC.